This T cell receptor (beta chain) stems from a study of shared clonotypes between healthy human individuals. Study-level points and caveats: Among four donors, 4.5% to 5.5% of naive CD4 clonotypes were found in common.

The naive CD8 population came from CD45RO-negative cells selected for CCR7, without terminally differentiated effector memory CD45RA+ cells. Germline V CDR1 and CDR2: MDHEN, SYDVKM. After removal of 5 bases from V and 5 bases from J, the junction contained 0 bases not matched to a gene. This CDR3 comprises 14 residues. Measured with immunoSEQ multiplex PCR; TCRdb has only the in-frame clones, and not every one. The sample yields about 580,000 clones, 98% seen once. On this clone: The target antigen is unknown. Other DNA sequences in this specimen translate into the identical CDR3.

The receptor's source is a man younger than 40 in good health. Sequencing was performed on naive CD8+ T cells sorted from blood. The chain recombines TRBV28 with TRBJ2-1, with TRBD2 matching over 13 bases. The CDR3 region is CASSGLAGDNEQFF. The CDR3 nucleotides read TGTGCCAGCAGTGGACTAGCGGGAGACAATGAGCAGTTCTTC.